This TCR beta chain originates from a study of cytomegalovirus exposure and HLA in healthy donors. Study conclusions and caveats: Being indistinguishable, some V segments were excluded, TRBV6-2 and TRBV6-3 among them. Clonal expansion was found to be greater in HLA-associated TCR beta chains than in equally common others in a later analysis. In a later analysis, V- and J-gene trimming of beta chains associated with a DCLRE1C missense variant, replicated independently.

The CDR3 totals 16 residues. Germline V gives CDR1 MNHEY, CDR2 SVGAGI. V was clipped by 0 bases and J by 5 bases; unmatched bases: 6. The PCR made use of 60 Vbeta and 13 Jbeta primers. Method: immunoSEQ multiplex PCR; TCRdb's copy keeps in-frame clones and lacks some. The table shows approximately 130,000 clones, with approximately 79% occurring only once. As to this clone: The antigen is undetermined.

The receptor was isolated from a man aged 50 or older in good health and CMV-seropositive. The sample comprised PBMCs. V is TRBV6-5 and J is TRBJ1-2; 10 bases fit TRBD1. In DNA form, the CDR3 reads TGTGCCAGCAGTTACTCACGGACAGGGGGAGGGTATGGCTACACCTTC. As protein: CASSYSRTGGGYGYTF.